This record looks at one TCR beta chain sequence and its context. The sample belongs to a study of T cell changes during pregnancy in multiple sclerosis. The germline V and J ends were trimmed by 0 bases and 3 bases, with 10 bases remaining between them. This CDR3 spans 15 amino acids. The germline CDR1 and CDR2 sequences are LGHNA and YNFKEQ. Assay: immunoSEQ multiplex PCR; the TCRdb copy retains only in-frame clones and omits some. The sample records approximately 34,000 clones, roughly nine tenths being singletons. The rearrangement joins TRBV4-2 to TRBJ2-3; a possible D gene is TRBD1 (6 bases). The source is a female donor with multiple sclerosis, enrolled in a pregnancy study. The starting material was CD8+ T cells from peripheral blood mononuclear cells, obtained after pregnancy. Here the CDR3 reads CASSQELQGTDTQYF. The CDR3 nucleotides are TGTGCCAGCAGCCAAGAACTGCAGGGGACAGATACGCAGTATTTT.